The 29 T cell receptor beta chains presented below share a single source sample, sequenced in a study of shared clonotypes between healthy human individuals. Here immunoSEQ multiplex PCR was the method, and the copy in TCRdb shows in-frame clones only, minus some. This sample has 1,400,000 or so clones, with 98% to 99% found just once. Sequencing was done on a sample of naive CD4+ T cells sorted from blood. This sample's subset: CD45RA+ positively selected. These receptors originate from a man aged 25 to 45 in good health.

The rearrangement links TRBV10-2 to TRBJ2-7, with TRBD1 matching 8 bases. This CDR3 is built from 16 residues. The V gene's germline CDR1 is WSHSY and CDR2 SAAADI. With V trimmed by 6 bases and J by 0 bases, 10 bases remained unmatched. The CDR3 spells CASRERLGQGSYEQYF. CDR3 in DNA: TGCGCCAGCAGGGAAAGACTAGGACAGGGCTCCTACGAGCAGTACTTC.

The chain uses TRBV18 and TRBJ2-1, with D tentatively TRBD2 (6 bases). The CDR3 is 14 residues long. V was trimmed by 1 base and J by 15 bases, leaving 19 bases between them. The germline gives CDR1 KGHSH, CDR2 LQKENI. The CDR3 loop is CASSPRPPTGAGFF. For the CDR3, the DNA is TGTGCCAGCTCACCACGCCCGCCCACGGGAGCGGGGTTCTTC.

CDR3 sequence: CASSPLFKVSQETQYF. In DNA form, the CDR3 reads TGTGCCAGCTCACCACTCTTTAAGGTCTCCCAAGAGACCCAGTACTTC. The chain employs TRBV18 and TRBJ2-5; D remains ambiguous. With 1 base removed from V and 1 base from J, the gap between germline ends came to 13 bases. Germline values: CDR1 KGHSH, CDR2 LQKENI. CDR3 length: 16 amino acids.

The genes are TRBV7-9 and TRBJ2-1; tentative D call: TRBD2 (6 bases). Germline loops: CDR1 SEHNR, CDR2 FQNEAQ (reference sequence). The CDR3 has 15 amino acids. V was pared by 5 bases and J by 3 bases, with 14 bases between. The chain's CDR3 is CASSARGISYNEQFF. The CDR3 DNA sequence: TGTGCCAGCAGCGCACGCGGGATTAGCTACAATGAGCAGTTCTTC.

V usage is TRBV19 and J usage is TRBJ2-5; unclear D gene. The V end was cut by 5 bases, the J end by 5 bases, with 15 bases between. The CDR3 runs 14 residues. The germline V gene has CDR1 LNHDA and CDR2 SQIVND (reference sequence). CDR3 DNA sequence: TGTGCCAGTAGTTCTGAGGTATTCCGGGAGACCCAGTACTTC. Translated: CASSSEVFRETQYF.

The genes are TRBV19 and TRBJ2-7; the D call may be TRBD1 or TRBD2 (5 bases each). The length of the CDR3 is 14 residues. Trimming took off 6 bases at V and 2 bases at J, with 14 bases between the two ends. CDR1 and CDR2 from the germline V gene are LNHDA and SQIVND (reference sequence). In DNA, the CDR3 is TGTGCCAGTAGCACGGGACGGAGAGCCTACGAGCAGTACTTC. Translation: CASSTGRRAYEQYF.

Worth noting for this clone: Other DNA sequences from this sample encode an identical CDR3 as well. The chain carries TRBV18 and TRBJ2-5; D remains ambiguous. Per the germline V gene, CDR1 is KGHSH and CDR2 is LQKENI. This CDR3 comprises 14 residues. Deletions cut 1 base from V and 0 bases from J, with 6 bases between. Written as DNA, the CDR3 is TGTGCCAGCTCACCACAGGGATACCAAGAGACCCAGTACTTC. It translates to CASSPQGYQETQYF. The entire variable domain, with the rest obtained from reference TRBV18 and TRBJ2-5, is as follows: NAGVMQNPRHLVRRRGQEARLRCSPMKGHSHVYWYRQLPEEGLKFMVYLQKENIIDESGMPKERFSAEFPKEGPSILRIQQVVRGDSAAYFCASSPQGYQETQYFGPGTRLLVL.

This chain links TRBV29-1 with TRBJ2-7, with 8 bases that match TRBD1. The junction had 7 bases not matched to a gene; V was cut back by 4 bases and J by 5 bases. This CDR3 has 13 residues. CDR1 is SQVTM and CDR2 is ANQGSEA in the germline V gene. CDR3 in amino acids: CSVGRTGLDEQYF. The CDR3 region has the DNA TGCAGCGTTGGGAGGACAGGGCTGGACGAGCAGTACTTC.

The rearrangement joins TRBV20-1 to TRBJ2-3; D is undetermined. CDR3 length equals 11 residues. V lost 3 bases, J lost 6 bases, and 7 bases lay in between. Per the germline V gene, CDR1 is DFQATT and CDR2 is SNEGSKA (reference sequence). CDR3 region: CSASLEDTQYF. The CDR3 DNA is TGCAGTGCTAGCCTCGAGGATACGCAGTATTTT.

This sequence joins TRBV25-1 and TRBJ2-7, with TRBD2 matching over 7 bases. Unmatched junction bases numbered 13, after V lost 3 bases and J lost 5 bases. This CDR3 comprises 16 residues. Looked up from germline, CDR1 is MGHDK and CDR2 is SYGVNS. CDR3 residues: CASSEDPRTSTDEQYF. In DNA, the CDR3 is TGTGCCAGCAGTGAGGACCCGCGGACTAGTACCGACGAGCAGTACTTC.

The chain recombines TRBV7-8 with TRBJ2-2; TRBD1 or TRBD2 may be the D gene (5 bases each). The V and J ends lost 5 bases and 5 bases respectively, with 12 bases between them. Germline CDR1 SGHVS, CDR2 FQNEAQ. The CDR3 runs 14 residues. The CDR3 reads CASSHLEGTGELFF. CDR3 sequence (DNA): TGTGCCAGCAGCCACCTCGAGGGGACCGGGGAGCTGTTTTTT.

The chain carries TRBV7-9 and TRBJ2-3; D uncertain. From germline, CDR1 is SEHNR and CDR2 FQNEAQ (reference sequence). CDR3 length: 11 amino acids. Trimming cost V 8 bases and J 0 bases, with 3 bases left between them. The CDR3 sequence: CASGSTDTQYF. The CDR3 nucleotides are TGTGCCAGCGGCAGCACAGATACGCAGTATTTT.

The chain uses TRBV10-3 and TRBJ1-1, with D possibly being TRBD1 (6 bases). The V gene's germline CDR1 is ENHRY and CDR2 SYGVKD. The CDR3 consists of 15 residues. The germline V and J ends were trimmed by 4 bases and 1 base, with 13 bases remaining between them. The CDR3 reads CAISAPGQKNTEAFF. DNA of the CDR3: TGTGCCATCAGTGCACCGGGACAAAAGAACACTGAAGCTTTCTTT.

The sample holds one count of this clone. The CDR3 loop reads CASSGDRGPYTEAFF. The CDR3 DNA is TGTGCCAGCAGCGGCGACAGGGGGCCGTACACTGAAGCTTTCTTT. J is TRBJ1-1 and V is TRBV9; 10 positions agree with TRBD1. CDR3 length: 15 amino acids. V trimming: 3 bases; J trimming: 3 bases; junction bases outside the gene matches: 5. From germline, CDR1 is SGDLS and CDR2 YYNGEE.

The CDR3 region has the DNA TGTGCCAGCAGCCCGGAGGCGGTTTCGCGACTGAATGAGCAGTTCTTC. Encoded protein: CASSPEAVSRLNEQFF. The chain joins TRBV5-4 to TRBJ2-1, with D tentatively TRBD2 (5 bases). In germline, CDR1 is SGHNT, CDR2 YYREEE (reference sequence). Trimming cost V 4 bases and J 7 bases, with 21 bases left between them. The CDR3 covers 16 residues.

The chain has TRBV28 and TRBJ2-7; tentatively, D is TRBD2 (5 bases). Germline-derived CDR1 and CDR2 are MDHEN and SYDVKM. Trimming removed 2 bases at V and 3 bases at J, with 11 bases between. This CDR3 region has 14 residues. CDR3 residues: CASSLRWAGYEQYF. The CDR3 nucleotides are TGTGCCAGCAGTTTACGTTGGGCGGGCTACGAGCAGTACTTC.

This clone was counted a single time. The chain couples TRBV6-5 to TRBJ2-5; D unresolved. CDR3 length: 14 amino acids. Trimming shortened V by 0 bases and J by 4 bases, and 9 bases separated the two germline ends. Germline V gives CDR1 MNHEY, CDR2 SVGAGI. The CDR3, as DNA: TGTGCCAGCAGTTACTCTTCCAGCCGAGAGACCCAGTACTTC. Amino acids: CASSYSSSRETQYF.

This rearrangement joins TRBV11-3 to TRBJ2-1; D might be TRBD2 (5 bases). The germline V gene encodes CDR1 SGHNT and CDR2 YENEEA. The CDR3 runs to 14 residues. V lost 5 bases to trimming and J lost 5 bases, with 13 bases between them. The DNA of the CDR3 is TGTGCCAGCAGCCCCGGGTGGGGAGACAATGAGCAGTTCTTC. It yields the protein CASSPGWGDNEQFF.

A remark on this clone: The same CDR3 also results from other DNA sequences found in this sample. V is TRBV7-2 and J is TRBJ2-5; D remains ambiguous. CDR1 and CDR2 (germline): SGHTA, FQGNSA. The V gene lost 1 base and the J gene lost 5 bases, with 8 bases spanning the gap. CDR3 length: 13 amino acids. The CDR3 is CASSLVGKETQYF. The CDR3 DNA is TGTGCCAGCAGCTTAGTAGGGAAGGAGACCCAGTACTTC.

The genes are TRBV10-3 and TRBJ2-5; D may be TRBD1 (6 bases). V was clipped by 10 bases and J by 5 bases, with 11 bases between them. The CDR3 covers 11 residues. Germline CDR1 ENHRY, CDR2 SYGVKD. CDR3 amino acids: CATGTRETQYF. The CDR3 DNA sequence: TGTGCCACGGGGACACGGGAGACCCAGTACTTC.

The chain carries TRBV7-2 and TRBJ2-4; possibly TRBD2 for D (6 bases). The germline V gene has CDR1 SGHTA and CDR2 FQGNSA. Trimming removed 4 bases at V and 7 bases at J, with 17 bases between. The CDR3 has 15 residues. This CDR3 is CASSSPWGVVNIQYF. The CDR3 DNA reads TGTGCCAGCAGCTCCCCCTGGGGGGTTGTGAACATTCAGTACTTC.

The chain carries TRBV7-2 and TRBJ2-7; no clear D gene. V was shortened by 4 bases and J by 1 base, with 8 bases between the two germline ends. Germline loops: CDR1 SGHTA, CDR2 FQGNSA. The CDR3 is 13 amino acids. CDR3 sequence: CASSSQRSYEQYF. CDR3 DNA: TGTGCCAGCAGCTCACAACGGTCCTACGAGCAGTACTTC.

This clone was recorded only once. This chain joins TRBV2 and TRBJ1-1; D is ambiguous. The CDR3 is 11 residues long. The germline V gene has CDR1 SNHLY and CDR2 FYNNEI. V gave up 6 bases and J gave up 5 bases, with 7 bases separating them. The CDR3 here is CASSYPTEAFF. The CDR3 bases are TGTGCCAGCAGCTACCCTACTGAAGCTTTCTTT.

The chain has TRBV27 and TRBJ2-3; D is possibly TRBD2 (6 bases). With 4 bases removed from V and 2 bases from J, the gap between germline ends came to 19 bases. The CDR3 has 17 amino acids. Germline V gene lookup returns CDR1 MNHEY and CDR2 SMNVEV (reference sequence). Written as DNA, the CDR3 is TGTGCCAGCAGTTCACCCCCCGAACTAGCTGCCACAGATACGCAGTATTTT. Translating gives CASSSPPELAATDTQYF.

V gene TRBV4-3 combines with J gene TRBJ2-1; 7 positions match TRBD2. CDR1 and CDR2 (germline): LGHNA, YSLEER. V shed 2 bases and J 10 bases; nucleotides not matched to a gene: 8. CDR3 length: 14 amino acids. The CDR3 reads CASSQLTSVYEQFF. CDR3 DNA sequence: TGCGCCAGCAGCCAACTAACTAGCGTCTACGAGCAGTTCTTC.

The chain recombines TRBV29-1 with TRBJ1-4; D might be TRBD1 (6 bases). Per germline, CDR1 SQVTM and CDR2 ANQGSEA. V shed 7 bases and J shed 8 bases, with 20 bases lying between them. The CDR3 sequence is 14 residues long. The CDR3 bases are TGCAGCGCCGTGGGTCTCCAGGGGATAGAAAAACTGTTTTTT. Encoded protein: CSAVGLQGIEKLFF.

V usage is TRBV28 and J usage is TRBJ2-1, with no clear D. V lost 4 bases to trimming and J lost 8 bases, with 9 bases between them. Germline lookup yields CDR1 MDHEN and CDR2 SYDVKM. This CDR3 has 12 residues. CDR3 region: CASSSLWDEQFF. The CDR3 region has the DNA TGTGCCAGCAGTTCCCTTTGGGATGAGCAGTTCTTC.

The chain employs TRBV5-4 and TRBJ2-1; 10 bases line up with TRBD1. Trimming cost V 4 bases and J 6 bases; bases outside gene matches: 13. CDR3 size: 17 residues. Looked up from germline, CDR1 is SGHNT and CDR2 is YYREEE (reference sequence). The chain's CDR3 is CASSDRRTGGSINEQFF. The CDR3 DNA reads TGTGCCAGCAGCGACCGCAGGACAGGGGGGTCGATCAATGAGCAGTTCTTC.

The CDR3 DNA is TGCGCCAGCAGCACGCTAGCGGGACGGGAGCAGTACTTC. Protein: CASSTLAGREQYF. The chain combines TRBV5-1 with TRBJ2-7; 9 bases agree with TRBD2. Unmatched junction bases numbered 6, after V lost 4 bases and J lost 7 bases. The germline CDR1 and CDR2 sequences are SGHRS and YFSETQ. The length of the CDR3 is 13 residues. The variable domain in full, with the rest retrieved from reference TRBV5-1 and TRBJ2-7, is KAGVTQTPRYLIKTRGQQVTLSCSPISGHRSVSWYQQTPGQGLQFLFEYFSETQRNKGNFPGRFSGRQFSNSRSEMNVSTLELGDSALYLCASSTLAGREQYFGPGTRLTVT.